This T cell receptor (beta chain) was recovered during a study of blood T cell repertoires in COVID-19. About the research overall: T cells, B-cell-depleted T cells, or PBMCs provided the cDNA or gDNA that served as material.

Germline loops: CDR1 LGHNA, CDR2 YNFKEQ. The CDR3 length is 14 residues. Trimming cost V 1 base and J 6 bases, with 13 bases left between them. This clone showed up just a few times. Sequencing was performed with immunoSEQ multiplex PCR; in TCRdb, only in-frame clones are kept and a portion is missing. This table holds 250,000 or so clones, 84% found once. The chain recombines TRBV4-2 with TRBJ2-7; perhaps TRBD2 as D (5 bases). The sequenced sample consisted of peripheral blood. The receptor's source is a man aged 45-65 years with acute or convalescent COVID-19. This CDR3 reads CASSQGEIQREQYF. In nucleotides, the CDR3 is TGTGCCAGCAGCCAAGGGGAGATTCAACGCGAGCAGTACTTC.